This paragraph reports one T cell receptor (beta chain). This record comes from a study of control samples from healthy donors and cancer patients. Here immunoSEQ multiplex PCR was the method, and the copy in TCRdb shows in-frame clones only, minus some. The table records over 50,000 clones, around 90% of them present only once. V shed 4 bases and J 3 bases; nucleotides not matched to a gene: 3. This CDR3 has 14 amino acids. The germline gives CDR1 KGHSH, CDR2 LQKENI. This clonotype was obtained from a man aged 45-65 years in good health. The chain joins TRBV18 to TRBJ2-7; TRBD1 agrees at 10 bases. The sequencing input was blood. CDR3 coding DNA: TGTGCCAGCTCACGACAGGGGGCAGACTACGAGCAGTACTTC. Residues: CASSRQGADYEQYF.